The source of this T cell receptor (beta chain) is a study of early T cells in non-severe SARS-CoV-2 infection. This clonotype was picked up a small number of times. Germline V CDR1 and CDR2: SGHVS, FNYEAQ. This CDR3 is 16 amino acids long. V dropped 4 bases and J dropped 2; count of bases not matched to a gene: 5. Attachment of unique molecular identifiers was made to individual cDNA molecules. TCRdb used MiXCR to reprocess the 5' RACE reads, holding one entry per CDR3 protein. The table has 80,000 or so distinct CDR3 sequences, over 13% seen once. The receptor comes from an adult who was a healthcare worker with PCR-confirmed SARS-CoV-2 infection or an uninfected control (not recorded which). The chain recombines TRBV7-6 with TRBJ2-3; 11 nucleotides align to TRBD2. What was sequenced was whole blood. CDR3 DNA sequence: TGTGCCAGCAGCTGGGTACTAGCGGGGGACACAGATACGCAGTATTTT. This sequence encodes CASSWVLAGDTDTQYF. The full variable domain, with the rest looked up from reference TRBV7-6 and TRBJ2-3, is GAGVSQSPRYKVTKRGQDVALRCDPISGHVSLYWYRQALGQGPEFLTYFNYEAQQDKSGLPNDRFSAERPEGSISTLTIQRTEQRDSAMYRCASSWVLAGDTDTQYFGPGTRLTVL.